The 24 T cell receptor beta chains below all came from one sample that was sequenced in a study of shared clonotypes between healthy human individuals. Assay: immunoSEQ multiplex PCR; the TCRdb copy retains only in-frame clones and omits some. In the table there are around 2.5 million clones, approximately 93% of which are singletons. The material sequenced was naive CD4+ T cells from PBMCs. Indicated subset: CD45RA+ positively selected. All receptors come from a man between 18 and 35 years old in good health. Some clones in this sample may be carry-over from other donors' samples.

The V and J genes are TRBV28 and TRBJ2-7, with a weak D call TRBD1 (7 bases). Trimming removed 4 bases from V and 5 bases from J, with 18 bases in between. Germline V gene lookup returns CDR1 MDHEN and CDR2 SYDVKM. The CDR3 covers 15 residues. In DNA form, the CDR3 reads TGTGCCAGCAGTTCCCCTAGGGCAGGGGGGCACGAGCAGTACTTC. This encodes CASSSPRAGGHEQYF.

V and J are TRBV6-6 and TRBJ1-4; no firm D call. Per germline, CDR1 MNHNY and CDR2 SVGAGI (reference sequence). The ends were cut back, 2 bases at V and 6 bases at J, with 1 base in the middle. This CDR3 is built from 11 residues. The CDR3 spells CASSYDEKLFF. The CDR3, as DNA: TGTGCCAGCAGTTACGATGAAAAACTGTTTTTT.

The chain has TRBV11-2 and TRBJ1-2, with TRBD1 matching over 8 bases. The CDR3 length is 12 residues. J gave up 10 bases and V 3 bases, and 4 bases lay outside the gene matches. CDR1 is SGHAT, CDR2 FQNNGV, per germline. The CDR3 is CASSLGTGDYTF. Here the CDR3 DNA reads TGTGCCAGCAGCTTGGGGACAGGCGACTACACCTTC.

The chain employs TRBV5-1 and TRBJ2-2, with 7 bases aligning to TRBD1. The CDR3 length is 16 residues. Germline CDR1 reads SGHRS; CDR2 reads YFSETQ. The V gene end was trimmed by 0 bases and the J gene end by 6 bases; junction bases not matched to a gene: 8. CDR3 sequence (DNA): TGCGCCAGCAGCTTGGCCGGGGCAAGGGGGCCCGGGGAGCTGTTTTTT. It yields the protein CASSLAGARGPGELFF.

This chain connects TRBV18 to TRBJ1-2, with D hard to call. Trimming stripped 3 bases from V and 7 bases from J, with 18 bases between. Germline CDR1 is KGHSH and CDR2 is LQKENI. The length of the CDR3 is 15 residues. The CDR3, as DNA: TGTGCCAGCTCACCCATACCGGGAGCTCTTGGTGGCTACACCTTC. Residues: CASSPIPGALGGYTF.

The chain carries TRBV7-3 and TRBJ2-7, with D unclear. The CDR3 is made up of 12 amino acids. Trimming removed 11 bases from V and 2 bases from J, with 13 bases in between. Germline V lookup: CDR1 SGHTA, CDR2 FQGTGA. This CDR3 is CAGEASTYEQYF. CDR3 in DNA: TGTGCCGGGGAAGCTAGTACCTACGAGCAGTACTTC.

This clone was observed once. DNA for the CDR3: TGCGCCAGCAGTCGGATGGGACTAGCAGGTGAGCAGTTCTTC. Translated, it gives CASSRMGLAGEQFF. V usage is TRBV10-1 and J usage is TRBJ2-1; 9 bases are a match to TRBD2. Trimming removed 5 bases from V and 9 bases from J; junction bases left unmatched: 8. Per the germline V gene, CDR1 is WNHNN and CDR2 is SYGVQD (reference sequence). The CDR3 totals 14 residues.

This chain links TRBV11-2 with TRBJ2-2; 14 positions agree with TRBD2. The germline V gene encodes CDR1 SGHAT and CDR2 FQNNGV. The CDR3 length is 18 residues. V lost 5 bases and J lost 6; bases outside the gene matches: 11. The CDR3 protein is CASSPLGTSGSPPGELFF. CDR3 nucleotide sequence: TGTGCCAGCAGCCCACTAGGGACTAGCGGGAGTCCCCCCGGGGAGCTGTTTTTT.

V and J are TRBV7-3 and TRBJ2-1, with 13 bases aligning to TRBD2. The CDR3 totals 17 residues. Trimming removed 0 bases from V and 4 bases from J; junction bases left unmatched: 3. Germline loops: CDR1 SGHTA, CDR2 FQGTGA. The DNA of the CDR3 is TGTGCCAGCAGCTTAACTGGGACTAGCGGGGTGTACAATGAGCAGTTCTTC. As protein: CASSLTGTSGVYNEQFF.

The chain's CDR3 is CASSFGNGNPQETQYF. CDR3 DNA: TGTGCCAGCAGCTTTGGAAACGGGAACCCCCAAGAGACCCAGTACTTC. The chain links TRBV7-2 to TRBJ2-5; D might be TRBD2 (5 bases). Germline CDR1 SGHTA, CDR2 FQGNSA. Trimming took 3 bases from V and 1 from J, leaving 15 bases between them. The CDR3 extends over 16 amino acids.

The chain carries TRBV7-3 and TRBJ2-2; D uncertain. Germline V lookup: CDR1 SGHTA, CDR2 FQGTGA. There are 13 residues in the CDR3. V was clipped by 5 bases and J by 6 bases, with 10 bases between them. The CDR3 loop reads CASSPSFSGELFF. The CDR3 DNA is TGTGCCAGCAGCCCCTCCTTTTCCGGGGAGCTGTTTTTT.

The chain combines TRBV7-2 with TRBJ1-1; D is ambiguous. Germline V gene data show CDR1 as SGHTA and CDR2 as FQGNSA. Trimming stripped 5 bases from V and 0 bases from J, with 16 bases between. The CDR3 totals 16 residues. CDR3 DNA: TGTGCCAGCAGCCTACTGTCGCCTCGCCTGAACACTGAAGCTTTCTTT. Protein sequence: CASSLLSPRLNTEAFF.

Turning to this clone: Other nucleotide sequences in the sample specify the same CDR3. The chain carries TRBV5-6 and TRBJ2-5; 10 positions match TRBD2. The V and J ends lost 2 bases and 5 bases, in that order; junction bases with no gene match: 9. The germline V gene has CDR1 SGHDT and CDR2 YYEEEE. There are 16 residues in the CDR3. As DNA, the CDR3 is TGTGCCAGCAGCTTAGGATTAGCGGGAGGTCGGGAGACCCAGTACTTC. This encodes CASSLGLAGGRETQYF.

CDR3 DNA: TGCGCCAGCAGCCTCATAGTGCCGAACACCGGGGAGCTGTTTTTT. It encodes CASSLIVPNTGELFF. V usage is TRBV5-1 and J usage is TRBJ2-2; no reliable D call. The CDR3 extends over 15 amino acids. Per germline, CDR1 SGHRS and CDR2 YFSETQ. Trimming cost V 4 bases and J 0 bases, with 10 bases left between them.

This clone was counted between two and nine times. The V and J genes are TRBV7-9 and TRBJ1-1; no clear D. This CDR3 is built from 13 residues. In germline, CDR1 is SEHNR, CDR2 FQNEAQ (reference sequence). With 8 bases removed from V and 0 bases from J, the gap between germline ends came to 10 bases. Here the CDR3 reads CASLTEMNTEAFF. Here the CDR3 DNA reads TGTGCCAGCCTGACTGAAATGAACACTGAAGCTTTCTTT. Full variable domain (missing parts from reference TRBV7-9 and TRBJ1-1): DTGVSQNPRHKITKRGQNVTFRCDPISEHNRLYWYRQTLGQGPEFLTYFQNEAQLEKSRLLSDRFSAERPKGSFSTLEIQRTEQGDSAMYLCASLTEMNTEAFFGQGTRLTVV.

The chain has TRBV28 and TRBJ1-1, with D possibly TRBD1 on 5 matching bases. The CDR3 consists of 14 residues. Per germline, CDR1 MDHEN and CDR2 SYDVKM. V lost 5 bases and J 0 bases, leaving 10 bases between the germline ends. This CDR3 is CASSLTRVNTEAFF. Here the CDR3 DNA reads TGTGCCAGCAGTCTCACCAGGGTGAACACTGAAGCTTTCTTT.

This clone is a singleton in its sample. The V call is TRBV5-1, the J call TRBJ2-5; TRBD1 aligns across 10 bases. CDR3 size: 17 residues. V lost 1 base and J lost 2; bases outside the gene matches: 8. CDR1 and CDR2 from the germline V gene are SGHRS and YFSETQ. The CDR3 DNA reads as TGCGCCAGCAGCTTGAGGGCGGGACAGGGGCAACAAGAGACCCAGTACTTC. Its translation is CASSLRAGQGQQETQYF.

The chain is built from TRBV5-1 and TRBJ1-1, with 9 nucleotides matching TRBD1. Trimming cost V 3 bases and J 3 bases; bases outside gene matches: 0. Germline V gene data show CDR1 as SGHRS and CDR2 as YFSETQ. The CDR3 sequence is 13 residues long. The CDR3 spells CASSWTGDTEAFF. DNA for the CDR3: TGCGCCAGCAGCTGGACAGGGGACACTGAAGCTTTCTTT.

The chain joins TRBV5-8 to TRBJ1-5, with D uncertain. Trimming stripped 4 bases from V and 1 base from J, with 18 bases between. Germline V gives CDR1 SGHTS, CDR2 YDEGEE. This CDR3 is built from 17 residues. CDR3 sequence reads: CASSPGERELSNQPQHF. CDR3 nucleotide sequence: TGTGCCAGCAGCCCCGGGGAGAGGGAACTCAGCAATCAGCCCCAGCATTTT. Using reference TRBV5-8 and TRBJ1-5 for the parts outside the CDR3, the full variable domain is EAGVTQSPTHLIKTRGQQATLRCSPISGHTSVYWYQQALGLGLQFLLWYDEGEERNRGNFPPRFSGRQFPNYSSELNVNALELEDSALYLCASSPGERELSNQPQHFGDGTRLSIL.

This clone was seen a handful of times. The chain has TRBV2 and TRBJ1-5; D is unresolved. The V and J ends lost 7 bases and 0 bases respectively, with 7 bases between them. This CDR3 has 13 residues. Germline values: CDR1 SNHLY, CDR2 FYNNEI. CDR3 sequence reads: CASKLSSNQPQHF. The CDR3 coding sequence is TGTGCCAGCAAACTGTCTAGCAATCAGCCCCAGCATTTT.

This chain joins TRBV2 and TRBJ2-7; D is unresolved. The CDR3 has 11 amino acids. V lost 7 bases to trimming and J lost 7 bases, with 11 bases between them. Germline V lookup: CDR1 SNHLY, CDR2 FYNNEI. CDR3 loop: CASTTLGEQYF. CDR3 DNA sequence: TGTGCCAGCACAACCCTGGGGGAGCAGTACTTC.

The chain couples TRBV5-5 to TRBJ2-2; no definite D call. The length of the CDR3 is 11 residues. The germline V gene has CDR1 SGHKS and CDR2 YYEKEE (reference sequence). Deletions cut 2 bases from V and 7 bases from J, with 3 bases between. The CDR3 region is CASSFGGELFF. CDR3 in DNA: TGTGCCAGCAGCTTCGGCGGGGAGCTGTTTTTT.

V is TRBV18 and J is TRBJ2-3; 8 bases agree with TRBD1. With 4 bases clipped from V and 5 bases from J, the junction kept 5 bases outside the gene matches. Germline V lookup: CDR1 KGHSH, CDR2 LQKENI. The CDR3 is made up of 14 amino acids. The CDR3 DNA sequence: TGTGCCAGCTCACATCAGGGGGCGGAAGATACGCAGTATTTT. Protein sequence: CASSHQGAEDTQYF.

The J gene is TRBJ2-2, the V gene TRBV7-9; D uncertain. The CDR3 totals 14 residues. V lost 5 bases and J 11 bases, leaving 18 bases between the germline ends. CDR1 and CDR2 from the germline V gene are SEHNR and FQNEAQ (reference sequence). The CDR3 loop reads CASSPAGPTLELFF. CDR3 in DNA: TGTGCCAGCAGCCCTGCCGGTCCTACCCTAGAGCTGTTTTTT. Supplemented by reference TRBV7-9 and TRBJ2-2, the full variable domain reads DTGVSQNPRHKITKRGQNVTFRCDPISEHNRLYWYRQTLGQGPEFLTYFQNEAQLEKSRLLSDRFSAERPKGSFSTLEIQRTEQGDSAMYLCASSPAGPTLELFFGEGSRLTVL.